The 32 T cell receptor beta chains presented below share a single source sample, sequenced in a study of shared clonotypes between healthy human individuals. Assay used: immunoSEQ multiplex PCR; TCRdb lists only in-frame clones, some missing. The sample consists of some 240,000 clones, 65% of them appearing once. Material: memory CD4+ T cells sorted from blood. Subset given: CD45RA-negative fraction. The source is a young man in good health.

This clone has a handful of counts. This chain uses TRBV9 with TRBJ1-1; D remains ambiguous. The CDR3 spans 15 residues. Germline V gives CDR1 SGDLS, CDR2 YYNGEE. Between the trimmed V and J ends, which lost 0 bases and 4 bases, there was a span of 13 bases. CDR3 sequence reads: CASSVVDQRLTEAFF. The CDR3 bases are TGTGCCAGCAGCGTAGTAGATCAACGGCTCACTGAAGCTTTCTTT. Using reference TRBV9 and TRBJ1-1 for the parts outside the CDR3, the full variable domain is DSGVTQTPKHLITATGQRVTLRCSPRSGDLSVYWYQQSLDQGLQFLIQYYNGEERAKGNILERFSAQQFPDLHSELNLSSLELGDSALYFCASSVVDQRLTEAFFGQGTRLTVV.

The V gene is TRBV2, the J gene TRBJ2-4; no firm D call. V was shortened by 7 bases and J by 0 bases, with 10 bases between the two germline ends. The length of the CDR3 is 14 residues. The germline V gene has CDR1 SNHLY and CDR2 FYNNEI. The CDR3 DNA is TGTGCCAGCAACACAGATAAAGCCAAAAACATTCAGTACTTC. This sequence encodes CASNTDKAKNIQYF.

The chain links TRBV6-6 to TRBJ1-2, with 7 bases identical to TRBD1. Germline V gene sequence: CDR1 MNHNY, CDR2 SVGAGI (reference sequence). This CDR3 spans 14 amino acids. J was trimmed by 4 bases and V by 5 bases; bases with no gene match: 7. CDR3 in amino acids: CASSNTGEGYGYTF. The CDR3, as DNA: TGTGCCAGCAGTAACACAGGGGAAGGCTATGGCTACACCTTC.

This chain connects TRBV7-6 to TRBJ1-3; D remains ambiguous. This CDR3 spans 16 amino acids. Between the trimmed V and J ends, which lost 4 bases and 0 bases, there was a span of 13 bases. Germline lookup yields CDR1 SGHVS and CDR2 FNYEAQ. As DNA, the CDR3 is TGTGCCAGCAGCTCCGACGGATTCCCCTCTGGAAACACCATATATTTT. Protein product: CASSSDGFPSGNTIYF.

The V and J genes are TRBV5-1 and TRBJ2-2; tentative D call: TRBD1 (5 bases). The CDR3 is made up of 14 amino acids. The germline gives CDR1 SGHRS, CDR2 YFSETQ. The V end was cut by 5 bases, the J end by 0 bases, with 8 bases between. The CDR3 is CASSWTPNTGELFF. The DNA for the CDR3 is TGCGCCAGCAGTTGGACACCGAACACCGGGGAGCTGTTTTTT.

The J gene is TRBJ1-2, the V gene TRBV5-1; 8 bases are shared with TRBD1. This CDR3 comprises 13 residues. V shed 4 bases and J 6 bases; nucleotides not matched to a gene: 5. Germline V gene sequence: CDR1 SGHRS, CDR2 YFSETQ. The CDR3 spells CASSPRGQDGYTF. The CDR3 DNA reads TGCGCCAGCAGCCCCAGGGGGCAAGATGGCTACACCTTC.

This clone has only a few counts. The V and J genes are TRBV19 and TRBJ2-1; D is perhaps TRBD2 (5 bases). Trimming took 3 bases from V and 13 from J, leaving 10 bases between them. The CDR3 extends over 11 amino acids. Germline V gene lookup returns CDR1 LNHDA and CDR2 SQIVND (reference sequence). The DNA of the CDR3 is TGTGCCAGTAGTATCAGGACTTTTCAGTTCTTC. This gives the protein CASSIRTFQFF.

The chain recombines TRBV7-8 with TRBJ2-7; D remains unclear. From germline, CDR1 is SGHVS and CDR2 FQNEAQ. Trimming shortened V by 1 base and J by 3 bases, and 13 bases separated the two germline ends. The CDR3 sequence is 15 residues long. CDR3 residues: CASSLGSEMYYEQYF. CDR3 nucleotides: TGTGCCAGCAGCTTAGGCTCAGAGATGTACTACGAGCAGTACTTC.

This chain connects TRBV7-8 to TRBJ2-1; D call uncertain. The CDR3 is 15 residues long. CDR1 and CDR2 (germline): SGHVS, FQNEAQ. Trimming took 5 bases from V and 2 from J, leaving 13 bases between them. The CDR3 DNA reads TGTGCCAGCAGCCGATACTCGATAGCCTACAATGAGCAGTTCTTC. This encodes CASSRYSIAYNEQFF.

The chain has TRBV18 and TRBJ2-7; D gene ambiguous. Between the trimmed V and J ends, which lost 1 base and 7 bases, there was a span of 11 bases. Germline V gene lookup returns CDR1 KGHSH and CDR2 LQKENI. There are 13 residues in the CDR3. CDR3 bases: TGTGCCAGCTCACCACGGCAGGTTGGAGAGCAGTACTTC. It yields the protein CASSPRQVGEQYF.

The gene calls are TRBV7-8 and TRBJ2-5; D might be TRBD2 (6 bases). The V gene lost 5 bases and the J gene lost 4 bases, with 26 bases spanning the gap. Per the germline V gene, CDR1 is SGHVS and CDR2 is FQNEAQ. The CDR3 loop spans 18 amino acids. CDR3 sequence: CASSLRQRAGIWGETQYF. CDR3 DNA sequence: TGTGCCAGCAGCCTCCGACAGAGAGCGGGCATTTGGGGAGAGACCCAGTACTTC.

This clone was seen more than once but under ten times. The rearrangement links TRBV5-1 to TRBJ2-2, with D unclear. V lost 0 bases to trimming and J lost 0 bases, with 6 bases between them. Germline loops: CDR1 SGHRS, CDR2 YFSETQ. There are 15 residues in the CDR3. CDR3 bases: TGCGCCAGCAGCTTGGTACAGACGAACACCGGGGAGCTGTTTTTT. As protein: CASSLVQTNTGELFF. Full variable domain (missing parts from reference TRBV5-1 and TRBJ2-2): KAGVTQTPRYLIKTRGQQVTLSCSPISGHRSVSWYQQTPGQGLQFLFEYFSETQRNKGNFPGRFSGRQFSNSRSEMNVSTLELGDSALYLCASSLVQTNTGELFFGEGSRLTVL.

The chain joins TRBV11-2 to TRBJ2-1; TRBD2 matches 14 bases. V trimming: 8 bases; J trimming: 7 bases; junction bases outside the gene matches: 7. The CDR3 length is 15 residues. Germline V gives CDR1 SGHAT, CDR2 FQNNGV. The CDR3 DNA reads as TGTGCCAGCCGTGCCGGGACTAGCGGGAGAAATGAGCAGTTCTTC. It yields the protein CASRAGTSGRNEQFF.

The rearrangement joins TRBV28 to TRBJ2-2; 11 bases match TRBD2. V shed 4 bases and J 6 bases; nucleotides not matched to a gene: 4. The CDR3 is 15 residues long. Germline V gene data show CDR1 as MDHEN and CDR2 as SYDVKM. The CDR3, as DNA: TGTGCCAGCAGTTCCTTAGCGGGAGGGGCCGGGGAGCTGTTTTTT. It codes for CASSSLAGGAGELFF.

This clone was seen more than once but under ten times. The chain links TRBV2 to TRBJ1-4, with TRBD1 identical over 7 bases. The CDR3 runs to 13 residues. After removal of 6 bases from V and 8 bases from J, the junction contained 6 bases not matched to a gene. Germline-derived CDR1 and CDR2 are SNHLY and FYNNEI. CDR3 DNA: TGTGCCAGCAGCTGGGACAGACGGGAAAAACTGTTTTTT. Translating it yields CASSWDRREKLFF.

The chain couples TRBV5-6 to TRBJ2-1; 12 bases line up with TRBD1. V shed 2 bases, J shed 9 bases, and the junction held 6 bases outside the gene matches. Germline V gene data show CDR1 as SGHDT and CDR2 as YYEEEE. The CDR3 is 15 residues long. In nucleotides, the CDR3 is TGTGCCAGCAGCTTTTTTGGGACAGGGGGCGGTGAGCAGTTCTTC. Its protein is CASSFFGTGGGEQFF. Using reference TRBV5-6 and TRBJ2-1 for the parts outside the CDR3, the full variable domain is DAGVTQSPTHLIKTRGQQVTLRCSPKSGHDTVSWYQQALGQGPQFIFQYYEEEERQRGNFPDRFSGHQFPNYSSELNVNALLLGDSALYLCASSFFGTGGGEQFFGPGTRLTVL.

This clone was observed a handful of times. The V call is TRBV27, the J call TRBJ2-7, with 9 bases lining up with TRBD1. V dropped 5 bases and J dropped 1; count of bases not matched to a gene: 3. This CDR3 region has 14 residues. Germline V CDR1 and CDR2: MNHEY, SMNVEV (reference sequence). The CDR3 DNA reads TGTGCCAGCAGTCGGGACAGGGTTTCCTACGAGCAGTACTTC. Protein sequence: CASSRDRVSYEQYF.

The genes are TRBV2 and TRBJ2-3, with D possibly being TRBD2 (5 bases). The CDR3 runs 14 residues. Trimming pared 5 bases from V and 6 bases from J, leaving 15 bases between. The germline V gene encodes CDR1 SNHLY and CDR2 FYNNEI. CDR3 in amino acids: CASSSAGLPDTQYF. CDR3 DNA: TGTGCCAGCAGTTCAGCAGGACTCCCGGATACGCAGTATTTT.

This clone was picked up a small number of times. The rearrangement uses TRBV5-1 and TRBJ2-3, with 8 nucleotides matching TRBD1. Germline values: CDR1 SGHRS, CDR2 YFSETQ. The CDR3 is made up of 16 amino acids. The ends lost 3 bases at V and 2 bases at J; junction bases unmatched: 8. CDR3 residues: CASSSGQGLNTDTQYF. The CDR3, as DNA: TGCGCCAGCAGCTCAGGACAGGGCCTCAACACAGATACGCAGTATTTT.

The rearrangement joins TRBV4-3 to TRBJ2-4, with D perhaps TRBD2 (5 bases). Germline values: CDR1 LGHNA, CDR2 YSLEER. This CDR3 contains 16 residues. Trimming shortened V by 3 bases and J by 2 bases, and 14 bases separated the two germline ends. The CDR3: CASSQDKGGTKNIQYF. The CDR3 DNA follows: TGCGCCAGCAGCCAGGATAAAGGAGGCACCAAAAACATTCAGTACTTC.

The chain links TRBV7-9 to TRBJ2-7, with no clear D. Germline CDR1 SEHNR, CDR2 FQNEAQ (reference sequence). CDR3 length: 14 amino acids. V shed 2 bases and J shed 3 bases, with 11 bases lying between them. The CDR3 bases are TGTGCCAGCAGCTTATCCTTAGGATTCTACGAGCAGTACTTC. Amino acids: CASSLSLGFYEQYF.

The genes are TRBV4-2 and TRBJ2-5; D gene ambiguous. This CDR3 has 14 residues. Deletions cut 4 bases from V and 3 bases from J, with 12 bases between. Germline V gene sequence: CDR1 LGHNA, CDR2 YNFKEQ. DNA for the CDR3: TGTGCCAGCAGCCCCACGAACGGAAAAGAGACCCAGTACTTC. This gives the protein CASSPTNGKETQYF.

The rearrangement joins TRBV5-1 to TRBJ1-3; perhaps TRBD1 as D (5 bases). Trimming pared 4 bases from V and 0 bases from J, leaving 8 bases between. Germline V gene lookup returns CDR1 SGHRS and CDR2 YFSETQ. The CDR3 is 14 amino acids. The CDR3 spells CASSDSSSGNTIYF. CDR3 nucleotide sequence: TGCGCCAGCAGCGACAGCAGCTCTGGAAACACCATATATTTT.

The chain recombines TRBV29-1 with TRBJ2-3, with 10 bases aligning to TRBD2. The trim removed 6 bases at V and 3 bases at J, leaving 9 bases unmatched. CDR3 length equals 15 residues. CDR1 and CDR2 from the germline V gene are SQVTM and ANQGSEA. CDR3 residues: CSVDSAGGDTDTQYF. CDR3 DNA sequence: TGCAGCGTGGATTCAGCGGGAGGGGATACAGATACGCAGTATTTT.

This clone was detected only once. The chain has TRBV7-2 and TRBJ2-1; D possibly corresponds to TRBD2 (6 bases). Germline lookup yields CDR1 SGHTA and CDR2 FQGNSA. The CDR3 covers 14 residues. Trimming left V 0 bases short and J 7 bases short, with 10 bases between. The CDR3 sequence: CASSLAGGRNEQFF. The CDR3 DNA sequence: TGTGCCAGCAGCTTAGCGGGAGGACGGAATGAGCAGTTCTTC.

V and J are TRBV28 and TRBJ2-1; no definite D call. The CDR3 spans 13 residues. The V and J ends lost 1 base and 8 bases respectively, with 9 bases between them. The germline CDR1 and CDR2 sequences are MDHEN and SYDVKM. The CDR3: CASSLLGAHEQFF. DNA for the CDR3: TGTGCCAGCAGTTTATTGGGCGCTCATGAGCAGTTCTTC.

This chain links TRBV11-2 with TRBJ2-5; 8 nucleotides match TRBD1. The CDR3 covers 15 residues. Germline values: CDR1 SGHAT, CDR2 FQNNGV. The trim removed 5 bases at V and 2 bases at J, leaving 7 bases unmatched. The CDR3 DNA reads as TGTGCCAGCAGCGCCCGGACAGGGACTCAAGAGACCCAGTACTTC. It is translated as CASSARTGTQETQYF. The full variable domain, with the rest looked up from reference TRBV11-2 and TRBJ2-5, is EAGVAQSPRYKIIEKRQSVAFWCNPISGHATLYWYQQILGQGPKLLIQFQNNGVVDDSQLPKDRFSAERLKGVDSTLKIQPAKLEDSAVYLCASSARTGTQETQYFGPGTRLLVL.

The sample holds one count of this clone. The rearrangement uses TRBV28 and TRBJ1-5, with a possible D match to TRBD1 (6 bases). Trimming shortened V by 2 bases and J by 6 bases, and 17 bases separated the two germline ends. Germline assignment: CDR1 MDHEN and CDR2 SYDVKM. The CDR3 totals 16 residues. The CDR3 DNA reads TGTGCCAGCAGTTTAAATCAGGGGACCGCGGCTCAGCCCCAGCATTTT. Amino acids: CASSLNQGTAAQPQHF.

There are a few counts of this clone. The chain joins TRBV28 to TRBJ2-1; D is possibly TRBD1 or TRBD2 (5 bases each). V lost 6 bases and J lost 16, with 16 bases in between. The CDR3 sequence is 11 residues long. CDR1 and CDR2 from the germline V gene are MDHEN and SYDVKM. CDR3 sequence (DNA): TGTGCCAGCAGCCGCCGGGACCGAACATTCTTC. Residues: CASSRRDRTFF. Full variable domain (rest looked up from reference TRBV28 and TRBJ2-1): DVKVTQSSRYLVKRTGEKVFLECVQDMDHENMFWYRQDPGLGLRLIYFSYDVKMKEKGDIPEGYSVSREKKERFSLILESASTNQTSMYLCASSRRDRTFFGPGTRLTVL.

The genes are TRBV19 and TRBJ1-2, with TRBD1 matching over 7 bases. V was clipped by 5 bases and J by 0 bases; unmatched bases: 9. Germline V gene data show CDR1 as LNHDA and CDR2 as SQIVND (reference sequence). This CDR3 contains 16 residues. DNA for the CDR3: TGTGCCAGTAGTGGAGGACAGGTCCCAACTAACTATGGCTACACCTTC. Translated, it gives CASSGGQVPTNYGYTF.

The J gene is TRBJ2-3, the V gene TRBV6-6, with D possibly matching TRBD2 (6 bases). The V gene lost 2 bases and the J gene lost 0 bases, with 9 bases spanning the gap. Germline CDR1 is MNHNY and CDR2 is SVGAGI (reference sequence). The CDR3 spans 15 residues. CDR3 region: CASSYMLASTDTQYF. As DNA, the CDR3 is TGTGCCAGCAGTTACATGCTAGCGAGCACAGATACGCAGTATTTT.

A remark on this clone: The same CDR3 arises from other DNA sequences in this sample as well. CDR3 bases: TGTGCCAGCAGCCCCAAGGGTCCTTACGAGCAGTACTTC. Translating gives CASSPKGPYEQYF. The genes are TRBV7-9 and TRBJ2-7; no reliable D call. The V and J ends lost 5 bases and 4 bases respectively, with 12 bases between them. This CDR3 is built from 13 residues. Germline CDR1 SEHNR, CDR2 FQNEAQ (reference sequence).